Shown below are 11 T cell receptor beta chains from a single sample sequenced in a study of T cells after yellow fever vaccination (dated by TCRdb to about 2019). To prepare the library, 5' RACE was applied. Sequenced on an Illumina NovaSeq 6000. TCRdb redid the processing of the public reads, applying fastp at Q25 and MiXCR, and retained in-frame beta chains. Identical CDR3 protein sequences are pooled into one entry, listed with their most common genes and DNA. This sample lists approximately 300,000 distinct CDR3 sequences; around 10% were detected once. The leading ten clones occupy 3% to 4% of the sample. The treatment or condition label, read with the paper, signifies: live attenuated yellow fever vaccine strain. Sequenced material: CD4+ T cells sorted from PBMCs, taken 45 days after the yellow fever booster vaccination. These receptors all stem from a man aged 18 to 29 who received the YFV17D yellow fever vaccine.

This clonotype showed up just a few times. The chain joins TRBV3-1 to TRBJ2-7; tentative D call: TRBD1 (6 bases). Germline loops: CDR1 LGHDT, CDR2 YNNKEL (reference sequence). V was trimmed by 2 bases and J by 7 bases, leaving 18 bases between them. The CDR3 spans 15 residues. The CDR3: CASSQSQTGSGEQYF. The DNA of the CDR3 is TGTGCCAGCAGCCAATCTCAAACAGGGTCCGGGGAGCAGTACTTC.

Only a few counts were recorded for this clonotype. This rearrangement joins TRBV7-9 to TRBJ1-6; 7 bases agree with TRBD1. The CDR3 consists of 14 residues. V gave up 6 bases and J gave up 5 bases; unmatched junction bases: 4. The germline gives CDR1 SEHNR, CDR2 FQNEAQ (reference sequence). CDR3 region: CASSYRGNNSPLHF. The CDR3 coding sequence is TGTGCCAGCAGTTACAGGGGAAATAATTCACCCCTCCACTTT. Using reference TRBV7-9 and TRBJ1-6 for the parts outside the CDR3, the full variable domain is DTGVSQNPRHKITKRGQNVTFRCDPISEHNRLYWYRQTLGQGPEFLTYFQNEAQLEKSRLLSDRFSAERPKGSFSTLEIQRTEQGDSAMYLCASSYRGNNSPLHFGNGTRLTVT.

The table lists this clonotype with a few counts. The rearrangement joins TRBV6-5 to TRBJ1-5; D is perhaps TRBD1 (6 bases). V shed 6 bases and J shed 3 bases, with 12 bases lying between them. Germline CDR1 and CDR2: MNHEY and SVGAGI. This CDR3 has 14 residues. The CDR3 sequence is CASSNDRNNQPQHF. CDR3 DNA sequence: TGTGCCAGCAGCAATGACAGGAACAATCAGCCCCAGCATTTT.

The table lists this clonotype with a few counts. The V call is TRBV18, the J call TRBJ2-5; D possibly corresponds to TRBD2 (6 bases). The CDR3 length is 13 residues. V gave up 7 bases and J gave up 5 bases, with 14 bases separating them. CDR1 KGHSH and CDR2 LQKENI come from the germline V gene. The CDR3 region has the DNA TGTGCCAGCTGCCGCGGGGAGAGGGAGACCCAGTACTTC. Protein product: CASCRGERETQYF.

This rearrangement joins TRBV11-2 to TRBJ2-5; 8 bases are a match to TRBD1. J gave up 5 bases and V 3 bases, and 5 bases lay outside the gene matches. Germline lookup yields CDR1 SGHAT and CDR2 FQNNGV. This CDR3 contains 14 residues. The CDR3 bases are TGTGCCAGCAGCTTCCAGGGGGCTCGGGAGACCCAGTACTTC. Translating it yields CASSFQGARETQYF.

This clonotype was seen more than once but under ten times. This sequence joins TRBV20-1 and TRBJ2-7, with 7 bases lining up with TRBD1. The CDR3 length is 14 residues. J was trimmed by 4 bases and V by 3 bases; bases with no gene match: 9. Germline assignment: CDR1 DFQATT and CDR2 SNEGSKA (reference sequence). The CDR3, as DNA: TGCAGTGCTAGGGAGACAGGGTTTCCTTACGAGCAGTACGTC. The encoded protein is CSARETGFPYEQYV.

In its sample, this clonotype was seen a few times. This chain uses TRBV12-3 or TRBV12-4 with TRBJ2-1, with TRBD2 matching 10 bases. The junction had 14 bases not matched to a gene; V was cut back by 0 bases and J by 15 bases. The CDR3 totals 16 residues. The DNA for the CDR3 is TGTGCCAGCAGTTTAGCGCCCAGCGGGGGGGCCCTGGGTACGTTCTTC. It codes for CASSLAPSGGALGTFF.

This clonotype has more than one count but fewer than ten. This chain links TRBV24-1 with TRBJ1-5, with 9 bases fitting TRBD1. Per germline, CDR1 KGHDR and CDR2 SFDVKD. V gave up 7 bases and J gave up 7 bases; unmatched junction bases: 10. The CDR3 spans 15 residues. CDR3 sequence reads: CATSPSGQGYQPQHF. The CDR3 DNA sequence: TGTGCCACCAGCCCGTCGGGACAGGGTTACCAGCCCCAGCATTTT.

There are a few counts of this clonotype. CDR3 loop: CASSPRDGGYTF. CDR3 DNA sequence: TGTGCCAGCAGCCCTCGGGACGGTGGCTACACCTTC. The rearrangement links TRBV3-1 to TRBJ1-2; a possible D gene is TRBD1 (5 bases). CDR3 length: 12 residues. The V end was cut by 4 bases, the J end by 7 bases, with 10 bases between. Germline V gene lookup returns CDR1 LGHDT and CDR2 YNNKEL (reference sequence). The full variable domain, in which reference TRBV3-1 and TRBJ1-2 provide the parts outside the CDR3, is DTAVSQTPKYLVTQMGNDKSIKCEQNLGHDTMYWYKQDSKKFLKIMFSYNNKELIINETVPNRFSPKSPDKAHLNLHINSLELGDSAVYFCASSPRDGGYTFGSGTRLTVV.

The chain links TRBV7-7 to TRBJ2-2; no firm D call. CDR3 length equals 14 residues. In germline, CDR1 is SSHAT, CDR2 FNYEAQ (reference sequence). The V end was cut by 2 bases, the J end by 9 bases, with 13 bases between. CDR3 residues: CASSLTSDVRELFF. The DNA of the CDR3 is TGTGCCAGCAGCTTAACTTCGGACGTCCGGGAGCTGTTTTTT.

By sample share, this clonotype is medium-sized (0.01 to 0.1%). The CDR3 nucleotides are TGTGCCAGCAGCTCCGGGACAGATTACTACGAGCAGTACTTC. Residues: CASSSGTDYYEQYF. The chain employs TRBV7-2 and TRBJ2-7; 7 bases agree with TRBD1. V shed 4 bases, J shed 3 bases, and the junction held 6 bases outside the gene matches. CDR3 size: 14 residues. Germline CDR1 and CDR2: SGHTA and FQGNSA.